This entry features one T cell receptor beta chain sequence. This receptor's antigen is unknown. Qualities for individual bases were not recorded, and no much larger clone is one base off. The data derive from a study of cytomegalovirus exposure and HLA in healthy donors (dated by TCRdb to the late 2010s). At the level of the whole study: An earlier analysis of approximately 590 of the donors reported about 290 Gb of sequence data and some 120 million unique TCR beta sequences from about 180 million T cells. On average, roughly 240,000 unique TCR beta nucleotide sequences were sequenced per donor among about 400 genotyped donors of the cohort, with roughly 18% of those sequences being non-productive. Using immunosequencing, the study profiled T cell repertoires from approximately 700 subjects and related those repertoires to cytomegalovirus serostatus. Rather than using new phenotypic data, the later analysis identified candidate immune exposures from TCR beta sequences and from how often those sequences occurred across donors. In a later genetic analysis, genome-wide SNP genotypes for about three fifths of the 666 donors were used, and that subset was treated as a discovery cohort. In an earlier analysis of roughly 540 of the donors, high-throughput TCR beta sequencing was used to judge whether each TCR beta V gene segment behaved as functional or pseudogenic. All discovery cohort repertoires had been generated on a single sequencing platform. The number of typed donors differed by locus: roughly 629-640 for A, B, C, DRB1 and DQB1; approximately 520 for DQA1; approximately 610 for DPA1; and roughly 470 for DPB1. An early release covering about 600 HLA-typed donors comprised about 300 gigabases of sequencing data and approximately 80 million unique TCR sequences. In addition to the first cohort of 650 to 800 subjects, a separate validation cohort of 120 different subjects was used. To predict cytomegalovirus infection status, the study combined high-throughput TCR immunosequencing, statistical association of individual TCRs with disease status, and machine learning. Of the roughly 400 genotyped donors, roughly 80% fell in the genetic ancestry cluster associated with self-reported Caucasian donors. HLA typing included class I and class II loci at four-digit resolution. In a later analysis, previously published TCR beta repertoires from 666 donors were re-analyzed and high-resolution HLA genotyping was added so that TCR occurrence patterns could be studied. Roughly 5 DR-DQ haplotypes were treated as single units for association and clustering because of strong linkage in the cohort. Donor age, sex, ethnicity and CMV serostatus were collected together with the repertoire data. The study was designed to test whether signatures of past pathogen exposure could be identified by cataloging public T cell receptors.

In total, approximately 610 healthy bone marrow donors made up the cohort. At the time of sampling, all cohort members were nominally healthy, though unrecorded immune exposures were likely present. The donor tested CMV seronegative and was one of the 352 seronegative cohort members. Every donor gave a peripheral blood sample, and the peripheral blood mononuclear cells from that sample were used for TCR beta sequencing. The Qiagen DNeasy Blood Extraction Kit was used to extract genomic DNA from the blood cell samples. Overall study outcomes, separate from this receptor: At a false discovery rate of 0.05, a later analysis linked under 20,000 TCR beta sequences to specific HLA alleles. Immune exposure information for the cohort was limited to CMV serostatus. The study gave a list of 150 to 200 TCR beta chains associated with cytomegalovirus. It was suggested by the authors that the approach could potentially be generalized to other disease states and immunological phenotypes. In a later genetic analysis, fewer N-insertions in productive TCRs were reported among donors in an Asian-associated ancestry cluster than the roughly 640-donor mean. In this cohort, only TCR beta chains were sequenced, and detectable features were limited by the absence of alpha or paired-chain data. In vitro tests confirmed that a few of the cytomegalovirus-associated TCR beta chains recognize cytomegalovirus antigens. Because some donors lacked HLA typing at each locus, the association tests relied only on the typed subset. A cluster of highly shared sequence variants was judged likely to represent a technical artifact of the sequencing pipeline. According to a later analysis, most CMV-associated TCR beta chains appeared to be HLA-restricted, and the HLA associations seemed to be driven largely by CMV exposure. In an earlier analysis of some 500 of the donors, most TCR beta V segments appeared in productive rearrangements about 87% or about 30% of the time, broadly matching IMGT annotations. Strong co-occurrence of HLA alleles, especially DR and DQ, made assigning TCR associations to individual alleles difficult. Because counts were too low, roughly 18 rarely observed V segments, including chromosome 9 orphons, were left out of the earlier analysis of about 500 of the donors. In a later analysis, HLA-associated TCR beta chains were found to be more clonally expanded and to have lower generation probabilities than equally common non-associated chains. A further reported finding was that TCR beta sequences accurately predicted the HLA-A and HLA-B alleles for most subjects in the first cohort. Correlated functional status among segregating V segments might be attributable to linkage disequilibrium, but an unknown experimental factor could not be ruled out. A later analysis found that TCR association rates varied across HLA loci, with DRB1 alleles showing the most associated TCRs and HLA-C alleles the fewest. A later analysis reported that several top co-occurrence clusters appeared linked to parvovirus B19, influenza, CMV and Epstein-Barr virus. Most TCR sequences were observed very rarely across donors, whereas some public TCRs were present in many individuals. An association between a missense DCLRE1C variant and V-gene and J-gene trimming of TCR beta chains was found in a later genetic analysis and replicated in an independent cohort. The presence/absence analyses assumed that sequencing depth was roughly uniform across donors, and that assumption may not be true. The 87-base-pair reads could not distinguish some IMGT-functional V segments, including TRBV6-2 and TRBV6-3, so those segments were excluded. In both the original and validation cohorts, the classifier was reported to diagnose cytomegalovirus status with high specificity and sensitivity.

From its cysteine to its phenylalanine, the CDR3 spans 14 amino acids. Of the read, only the CDR3 DNA is kept; its 42 bases are in frame from base 1. In the germline V gene, CDR1 corresponds to MDHEN and CDR2 to SYDVKM. V is cut back by 5 bases and J by 5 bases, with 6 bases in the junction unmatched. The library relied on the immunoSEQ multiplex PCR assay. For the multiplex PCR, a mixture combining 60 forward primers for TCR Vbeta segments and 13 reverse primers for TCR Jbeta segments was used. The CDR3 region of rearranged TCR beta genes was amplified from genomic DNA by a multiplex PCR assay. On the Illumina HiSeq System, the amplified TCR beta libraries were sequenced as 87-base-pair reads. The authors processed their data as follows. In a later analysis, roughly 80 million unique TCR beta chains were counted across the approximately 620 repertoires, and around 10 million of these chains were shared by at least two donors. Raw reads were error-corrected and collapsed into unique sequences by a nearest-neighbor algorithm in which closely related sequences were merged to remove PCR and sequencing errors. CDR3 sequences were aligned to IMGT reference sequences to assign V, D and J gene segments. For a sequence to be retained, a match of at least six nucleotides to both a V gene segment and a J gene segment was required. A rearrangement counted as productive if the CDR3 had no stop codons and remained in frame with V and J, and every other rearrangement counted as non-productive. CDR3 was defined according to IMGT convention as the region running from the second conserved V-encoded cysteine to the conserved J-encoded phenylalanine. The earlier analysis of 500 to 650 of the donors excluded any sequence lacking an unambiguous match to a single V gene segment. In an earlier analysis of approximately 500 of the donors, a V segment was called functional when productive rearrangements were above 56.7%, and segregating when the standard deviation between donors exceeded 5%. A statistical classification framework was built for diagnosing cytomegalovirus status from the catalog of TCR beta chain sequences. A later analysis assigned V and J genes by comparing TCR nucleotide sequences with IMGT/GENE-DB human TR gene sequences. Using the TCRdist pipeline, a later analysis assigned CDR3 sequences along with most-parsimonious VDJ recombination scenarios. In a later analysis, each TCR beta chain was defined by its CDR3 amino acid sequence together with its V-gene family, and reads lacking a unique V-gene family were excluded. To address suspected cross-contamination and a sequencing artifact, a later analysis removed 592 highly shared, low-generation-probability nucleotide sequences. In a later analysis, a clonal expansion index was calculated for each public chain from normalized within-repertoire ranks of inferred template counts. In a later analysis, generation probabilities were computed with a VDJ recombination model fitted to out-of-frame rearrangements, and the resulting probabilities were checked against IGoR. In a later analysis, TCR-TCR, TCR-HLA and TCR-CMV co-occurrence was scored with hypergeometric tests, and a repertoire-size bias correction was applied to TCR pairs. In a later analysis, false discovery rates were estimated by permuting HLA or CMV assignments 20 times. A later analysis grouped co-occurring TCRs with DBSCAN, adding TCRdist sequence similarity when clustering within HLA-allele-positive subsets. Co-occurrence clustering excluded repertoires with fewer than 30,000 or more than 120,000 public chains, plus five with anomalous nucleotide sharing. Imported from immuneACCESS, the table was reduced by TCRdb to in-frame sequences with V and J called. These copies leave out some clones; in studies compared against another copy, an unresolved V gene accounts for under half, and the cause of the remainder is not known. V and J calls and clone size are copied from that table; D and trimming were computed from the DNA. This sample holds 100,000 to 130,000 clones; roughly 82% were observed only once. More than 4% of the sample is held by the ten biggest clonotypes.

The sequenced sample was PBMCs. The receptor comes from a male donor in good health and CMV-seronegative. This chain is built from TRBV28 and TRBJ2-7, with 10 bases aligning to TRBD1. The DNA reads TGTGCCAGCAGTCCCGGGACAGGGGCCCACGAGCAGTACTTC. It specifies CASSPGTGAHEQYF.